The rows below give T cell receptor beta chains drawn from one sample of a study of shared clonotypes between healthy human individuals. This table comes from immunoSEQ multiplex PCR, and its TCRdb copy is limited to in-frame clones, with some not included. The table includes millions of clones, about 93% detected once. The sequencing input was naive CD8+ T cells from PBMCs. The receptors come from a man younger than 35 in good health. Some clones in this sample may be carry-over from other donors' samples. Each CDR3 is given with its conserved first and last residue. A D gene is named only where the DNA matches it firmly. A clone size is listed for some rows: how often the clone was seen (once, few, many), or a class if it is expanded.

TRBJ2-6	.	TRBV7-9	.	CASSPRSLGPGANVLTF	TGTGCCAGCAGCCCTAGGTCCCTTGGGCCTGGGGCCAACGTCCTGACTTTC
TRBJ1-5	TRBD1	TRBV9	.	CASSDRGLDQPQHF	TGTGCCAGCAGTGACAGGGGGCTAGATCAGCCCCAGCATTTT
TRBJ2-7	.	TRBV7-8	few	CASTRGRMDEQYF	TGTGCCAGCACTCGGGGGCGAATGGACGAGCAGTACTTC
TRBJ2-7	.	TRBV4-1	once	CASSPVVGEWYEQYF	TGCGCCAGCAGCCCCGTTGTGGGGGAGTGGTACGAGCAGTACTTC
TRBJ2-3	TRBD2	TRBV30	.	CAWRETADTQYF	TGTGCTTGGCGGGAGACGGCAGATACGCAGTATTTT
TRBJ2-7	TRBD2	TRBV27	.	CASSQKLAYGEQYF	TGTGCCAGCAGTCAAAAACTAGCGTATGGCGAGCAGTACTTC
TRBJ2-1	.	TRBV19	.	CASTSRERSSYNEQFF	TGTGCCAGTACCTCCAGGGAGCGGAGCTCCTACAATGAGCAGTTCTTC
TRBJ1-2	.	TRBV10-1	few	CASSDGSNYGYTF	TGCGCCAGCAGTGATGGTTCTAACTATGGCTACACCTTC
TRBJ2-1	TRBD1	TRBV6-5	.	CASSSDRVSYNEQFF	TGTGCCAGCAGTAGCGACAGGGTCTCCTACAATGAGCAGTTCTTC
TRBJ2-3	TRBD2	TRBV13	.	CASGPSGSLYTQYF	TGTGCCAGCGGTCCTAGCGGGAGTCTCTATACGCAGTATTTT
TRBJ2-1	.	TRBV19	.	CASRLTLGAFNGYNEQFF	TGTGCCAGTAGGCTGACCCTCGGGGCGTTTAATGGCTACAATGAGCAGTTCTTC
TRBJ2-4	.	TRBV29-1	.	CSVLGPWQGKNIQYF	TGCAGCGTGCTCGGTCCGTGGCAGGGGAAAAACATTCAGTACTTC
TRBJ2-7	TRBD2	TRBV7-3	.	CASSFPPPGTRVYEQYF	TGTGCCAGCAGCTTCCCGCCCCCCGGGACTAGGGTCTACGAGCAGTACTTC
TRBJ1-1	TRBD1	TRBV27	.	CASSNPTGQGAGTEAFF	TGTGCCAGCAGTAACCCCACGGGACAGGGGGCCGGCACTGAAGCTTTCTTT
TRBJ1-3	.	TRBV10-2	once	CASRRPENTIYF	TGCGCCAGCCGCAGACCGGAAAACACCATATATTTT
TRBJ1-5	.	TRBV7-9	few	CASRPSGIDQPQHF	TGTGCCAGCAGGCCCTCGGGCATAGATCAGCCCCAGCATTTT
TRBJ2-7	TRBD1	TRBV5-4	.	CASSMDRAGTIAIYEQYF	TGTGCCAGCAGCATGGACAGGGCTGGAACGATAGCTATATACGAGCAGTACTTC
TRBJ1-1	.	TRBV19	few	CASSAGITEAFF	TGTGCCAGTAGTGCAGGGATCACTGAAGCTTTCTTT
TRBJ1-5	TRBD1	TRBV28	.	CASTETGGGNQPQHF	TGTGCCAGCACCGAGACAGGGGGCGGCAATCAGCCCCAGCATTTT
TRBJ1-2	TRBD1	TRBV12-5	.	CASTTGISYGYTF	TGTGCTAGTACGACAGGGATCAGCTATGGCTACACCTTC
TRBJ1-2	.	TRBV19	.	CASNPGGSYGYTF	TGTGCCAGCAACCCGGGGGGGAGCTATGGCTACACCTTC
TRBJ2-7	TRBD1	TRBV5-6	.	CASSLSGQGMDEQYF	TGTGCCAGCAGCTTGTCCGGACAGGGGATGGATGAGCAGTACTTC
TRBJ1-1	.	TRBV4-3	.	CASSGQLMNTEAFF	TGCGCCAGCAGCGGACAGCTCATGAACACTGAAGCTTTCTTT
TRBJ2-7	.	TRBV27	.	CASSLLGPHEQYF	TGTGCCAGCAGTTTATTAGGGCCCCACGAGCAGTACTTC
TRBJ2-1	.	TRBV7-9	.	CASSLVQASYNEQFF	TGTGCCAGCAGCTTGGTACAGGCCTCCTACAATGAGCAGTTCTTC
TRBJ1-5	.	TRBV19	once	CASTISREPGPQHF	TGTGCCAGTACCATTTCCCGGGAGCCCGGGCCCCAGCATTTT
TRBJ2-3	TRBD2	TRBV7-6	.	CASSMSGTVVDTQYF	TGTGCCAGCAGCATGAGCGGGACGGTTGTAGATACGCAGTATTTT
TRBJ2-5	.	TRBV19	.	CASSERGWQETQYF	TGTGCCAGTAGTGAACGAGGTTGGCAAGAGACCCAGTACTTC
TRBJ1-5	TRBD1	TRBV27	.	CASSPRTGNQPQHF	TGTGCCAGCAGTCCACGGACAGGGAATCAGCCCCAGCATTTT
TRBJ2-1	TRBD2	TRBV27	once	CASSLAGGDFSSYNEQFF	TGTGCCAGCAGTTTAGCGGGAGGGGATTTTAGCTCCTACAATGAGCAGTTCTTC
TRBJ1-3	.	TRBV5-1	.	CASSLDGYPGNTIYF	TGCGCCAGCAGCTTGGACGGGTATCCTGGAAACACCATATATTTT
TRBJ2-1	.	TRBV11-3	.	CASSLDFRAVEQFF	TGTGCCAGCAGCTTAGATTTCCGTGCGGTTGAGCAGTTCTTC
TRBJ2-3	TRBD1	TRBV11-2	once	CASSSNRGLGTDTQYF	TGTGCCAGCAGCTCAAACAGGGGGCTGGGCACAGATACGCAGTATTTT
TRBJ2-1	TRBD2	TRBV7-6	.	CASSFLAGGRNEQFF	TGTGCCAGCAGCTTCCTAGCGGGAGGGCGGAATGAGCAGTTCTTC
TRBJ1-3	.	TRBV12-1	.	CASSFYFGGIGNTIYF	TGTGCCAGCAGCTTTTACTTTGGGGGAATCGGAAACACCATATATTTT
TRBJ2-7	.	TRBV13	.	CASSLGRGLTEQYF	TGTGCCAGCAGCTTAGGCCGAGGGCTGACCGAGCAGTACTTC
TRBJ2-7	.	TRBV18	.	CASSPPDRGPYEQYF	TGTGCCAGCTCACCACCGGATAGGGGCCCCTACGAGCAGTACTTC
TRBJ2-5	.	TRBV7-2	.	CASSLWDFQETQYF	TGTGCCAGCAGCTTATGGGACTTTCAAGAGACCCAGTACTTC